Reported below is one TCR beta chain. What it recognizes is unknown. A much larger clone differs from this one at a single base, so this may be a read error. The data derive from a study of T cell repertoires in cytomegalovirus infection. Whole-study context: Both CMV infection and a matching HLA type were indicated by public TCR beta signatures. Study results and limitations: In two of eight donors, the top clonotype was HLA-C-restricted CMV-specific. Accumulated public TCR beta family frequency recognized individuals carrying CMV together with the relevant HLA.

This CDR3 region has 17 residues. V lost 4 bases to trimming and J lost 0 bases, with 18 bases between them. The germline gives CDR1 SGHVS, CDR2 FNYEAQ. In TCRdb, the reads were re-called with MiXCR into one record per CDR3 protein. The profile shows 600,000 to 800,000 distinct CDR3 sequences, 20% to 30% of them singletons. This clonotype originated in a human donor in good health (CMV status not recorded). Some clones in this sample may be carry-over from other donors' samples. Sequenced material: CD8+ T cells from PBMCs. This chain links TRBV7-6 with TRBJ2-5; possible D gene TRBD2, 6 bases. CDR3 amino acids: CASSYRDWFPYQETQYF. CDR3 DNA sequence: TGTGCCAGCAGCTACCGGGACTGGTTTCCGTACCAAGAGACCCAGTACTTC.